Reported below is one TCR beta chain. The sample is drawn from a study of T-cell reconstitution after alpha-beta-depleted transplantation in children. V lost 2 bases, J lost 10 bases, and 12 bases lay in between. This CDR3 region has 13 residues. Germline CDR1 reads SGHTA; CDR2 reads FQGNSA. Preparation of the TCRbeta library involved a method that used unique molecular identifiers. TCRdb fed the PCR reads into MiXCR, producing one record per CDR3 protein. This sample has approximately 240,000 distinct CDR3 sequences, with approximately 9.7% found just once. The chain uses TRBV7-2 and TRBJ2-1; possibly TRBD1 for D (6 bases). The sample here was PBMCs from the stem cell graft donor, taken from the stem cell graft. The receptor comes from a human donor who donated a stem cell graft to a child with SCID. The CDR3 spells CASSLNRVGEQFF. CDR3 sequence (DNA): TGTGCCAGCAGCTTAAACAGGGTGGGGGAGCAGTTCTTC.